This paragraph covers one T cell receptor beta chain sequence. Sequenced by immunoSEQ multiplex PCR; TCRdb stores in-frame clones only, minus some. The sample has 200,000 or so clones, approximately 85% seen once. The sample belongs to a study of blood T cell repertoires in COVID-19. Study-level information: Both acute and convalescent COVID-19 samples were obtained from the United States, Italy and Spain.

Germline V gene sequence: CDR1 SGHTA, CDR2 FQGNSA. The CDR3 has 16 amino acids. J lost 5 bases, V lost 5 bases, and 14 bases had no gene match. This clonotype was sampled from a human donor with active or convalescent COVID-19. The donor label of this sample is uncertain. Material: peripheral blood. J is TRBJ2-7 and V is TRBV7-2; TRBD1 matches 8 bases. CDR3 nucleotides: TGTGCCAGCAGCACCGCTGGGACAGGTTTGGGCCACGAGCAGTACTTC. This translates into CASSTAGTGLGHEQYF.